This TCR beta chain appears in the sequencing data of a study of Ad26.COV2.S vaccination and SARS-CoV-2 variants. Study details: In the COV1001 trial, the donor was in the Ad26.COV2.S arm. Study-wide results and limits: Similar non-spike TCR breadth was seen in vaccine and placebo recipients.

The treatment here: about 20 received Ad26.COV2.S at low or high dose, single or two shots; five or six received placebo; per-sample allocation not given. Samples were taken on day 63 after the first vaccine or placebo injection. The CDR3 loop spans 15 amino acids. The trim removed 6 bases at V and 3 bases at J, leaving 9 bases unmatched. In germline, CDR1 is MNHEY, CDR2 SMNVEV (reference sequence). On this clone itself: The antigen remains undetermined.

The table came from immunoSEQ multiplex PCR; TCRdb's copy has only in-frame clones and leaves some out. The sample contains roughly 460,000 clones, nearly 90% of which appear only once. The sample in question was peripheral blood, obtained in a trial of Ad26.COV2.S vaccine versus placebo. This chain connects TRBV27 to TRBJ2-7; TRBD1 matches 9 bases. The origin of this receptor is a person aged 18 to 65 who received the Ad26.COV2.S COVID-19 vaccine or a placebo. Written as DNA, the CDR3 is TGTGCCAGCAGCAACCGACAGGGGGAGCTCTACGAGCAGTACTTC. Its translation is CASSNRQGELYEQYF.